This TCR beta chain emerged from a study of T-cell reconstitution after alpha-beta-depleted transplantation in children. Per germline, CDR1 KGHSH and CDR2 LQKENI. The CDR3 is 15 amino acids. V trimming: 4 bases; J trimming: 7 bases; junction bases outside the gene matches: 2. Unique molecular identifiers were used in preparing the TCRbeta library. From the PCR reads, TCRdb called clonotypes with MiXCR, one entry per CDR3 protein. Among around 130,000 distinct CDR3 sequences listed, more than 9.5% were seen once. The study, taken as a whole, reports: Several hundred expanded graft clones reportedly supplied alpha-beta T cells about two months after transplant. Some patients owed their high day-60 TCRbeta diversity to surviving recipient T cells and thymic progenitors. At the one-year point after transplant, T-cell counts and TCRbeta diversity were found to come mostly from T cells that had been newly produced.

Points on this clonotype: As yet, its antigen is unknown.

This sample comprised PBMCs, mostly from graft donor cells, obtained 180 days after TCRalphabeta/CD19-depleted stem cell transplant. The TCR was taken from a girl under two years old who had a stem cell transplant for combined immunodeficiency, so the T cells may come from the graft donor. The rearrangement links TRBV18 to TRBJ2-1; 15 bases agree with TRBD2. This chain's CDR3 is CASSRTSGGANEQFF. The CDR3 region has the DNA TGTGCCAGCTCACGGACTAGCGGGGGGGCAAATGAGCAGTTCTTC.